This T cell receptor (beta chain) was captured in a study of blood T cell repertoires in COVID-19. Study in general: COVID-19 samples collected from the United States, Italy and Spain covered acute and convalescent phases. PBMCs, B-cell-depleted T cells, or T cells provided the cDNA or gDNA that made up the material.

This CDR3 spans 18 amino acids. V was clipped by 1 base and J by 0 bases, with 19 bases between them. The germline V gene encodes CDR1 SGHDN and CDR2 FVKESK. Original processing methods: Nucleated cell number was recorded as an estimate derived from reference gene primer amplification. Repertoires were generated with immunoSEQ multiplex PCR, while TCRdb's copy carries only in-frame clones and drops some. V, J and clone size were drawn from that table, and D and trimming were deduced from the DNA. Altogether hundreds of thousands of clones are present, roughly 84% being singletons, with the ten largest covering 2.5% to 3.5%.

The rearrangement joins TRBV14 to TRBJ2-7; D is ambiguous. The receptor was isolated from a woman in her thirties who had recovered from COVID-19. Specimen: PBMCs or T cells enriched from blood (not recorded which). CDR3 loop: CASSQVLKRHYSSYEQYF. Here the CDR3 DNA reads TGTGCCAGCAGCCAAGTATTGAAGCGTCACTATAGCTCCTACGAGCAGTACTTC. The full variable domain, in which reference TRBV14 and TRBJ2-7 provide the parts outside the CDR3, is EAGVTQFPSHSVIEKGQTVTLRCDPISGHDNLYWYRRVMGKEIKFLLHFVKESKQDESGMPNNRFLAERTGGTYSTLKVQPAELEDSGVYFCASSQVLKRHYSSYEQYFGPGTRLTVT.